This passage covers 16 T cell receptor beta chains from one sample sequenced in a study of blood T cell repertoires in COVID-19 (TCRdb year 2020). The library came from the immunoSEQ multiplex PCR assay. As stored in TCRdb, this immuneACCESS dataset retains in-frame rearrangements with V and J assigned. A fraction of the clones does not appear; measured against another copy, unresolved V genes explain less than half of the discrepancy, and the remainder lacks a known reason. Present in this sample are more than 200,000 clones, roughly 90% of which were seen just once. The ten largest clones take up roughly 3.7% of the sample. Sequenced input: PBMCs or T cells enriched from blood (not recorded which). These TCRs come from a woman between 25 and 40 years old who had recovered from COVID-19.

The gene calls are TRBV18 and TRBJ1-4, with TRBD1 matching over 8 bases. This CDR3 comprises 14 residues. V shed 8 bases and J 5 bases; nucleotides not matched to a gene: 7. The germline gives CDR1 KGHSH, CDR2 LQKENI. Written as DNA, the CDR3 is TGTGCCAGCACCCCGGGACAGGAGAATGAAAAACTGTTTTTT. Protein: CASTPGQENEKLFF.

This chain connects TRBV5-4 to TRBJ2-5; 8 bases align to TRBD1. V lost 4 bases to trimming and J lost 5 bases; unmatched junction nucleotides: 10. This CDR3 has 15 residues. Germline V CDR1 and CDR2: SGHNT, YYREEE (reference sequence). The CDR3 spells CASSQDQGAGETQYF. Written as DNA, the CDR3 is TGTGCCAGCAGCCAGGACCAGGGGGCGGGCGAGACCCAGTACTTC.

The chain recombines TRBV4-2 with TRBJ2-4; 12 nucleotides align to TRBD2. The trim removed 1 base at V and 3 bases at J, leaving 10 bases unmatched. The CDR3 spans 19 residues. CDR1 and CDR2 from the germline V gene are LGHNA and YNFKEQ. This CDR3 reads CASSQGRPSGRVGKNIQYF. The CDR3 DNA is TGTGCCAGCAGCCAAGGTCGGCCTAGCGGGAGGGTGGGCAAAAACATTCAGTACTTC.

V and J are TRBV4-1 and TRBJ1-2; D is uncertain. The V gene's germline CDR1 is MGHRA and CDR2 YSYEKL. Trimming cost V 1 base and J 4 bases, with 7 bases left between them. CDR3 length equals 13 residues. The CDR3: CASSQGASYGYTF. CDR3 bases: TGCGCCAGCAGCCAAGGGGCGAGCTATGGCTACACCTTC.

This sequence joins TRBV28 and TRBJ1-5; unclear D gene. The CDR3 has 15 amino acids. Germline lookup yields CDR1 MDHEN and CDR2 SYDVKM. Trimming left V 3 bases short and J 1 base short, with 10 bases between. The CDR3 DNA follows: TGTGCCAGCAGTTTGAAGCTCGAGAGCAATCAGCCCCAGCATTTT. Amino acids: CASSLKLESNQPQHF.

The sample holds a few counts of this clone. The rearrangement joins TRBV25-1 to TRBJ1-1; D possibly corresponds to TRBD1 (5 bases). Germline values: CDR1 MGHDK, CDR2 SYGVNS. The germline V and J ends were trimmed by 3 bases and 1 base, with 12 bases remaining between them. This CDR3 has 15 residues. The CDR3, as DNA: TGTGCCAGCAGTGACCCCCAGGGTCGGAACACTGAAGCTTTCTTT. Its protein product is CASSDPQGRNTEAFF.

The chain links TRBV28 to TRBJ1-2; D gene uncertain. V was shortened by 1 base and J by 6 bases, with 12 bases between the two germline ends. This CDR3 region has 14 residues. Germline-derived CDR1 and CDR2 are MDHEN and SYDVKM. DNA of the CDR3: TGTGCCAGCAGTTTATCTGGCAGCGTCAATGGCTACACCTTC. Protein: CASSLSGSVNGYTF.

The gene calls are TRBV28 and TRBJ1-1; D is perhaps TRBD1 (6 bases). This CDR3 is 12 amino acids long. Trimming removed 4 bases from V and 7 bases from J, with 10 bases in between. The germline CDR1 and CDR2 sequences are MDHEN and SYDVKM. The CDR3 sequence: CASSYPGVEAFF. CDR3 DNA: TGTGCCAGCAGTTATCCAGGGGTTGAAGCTTTCTTT. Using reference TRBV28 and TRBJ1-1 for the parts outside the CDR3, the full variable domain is DVKVTQSSRYLVKRTGEKVFLECVQDMDHENMFWYRQDPGLGLRLIYFSYDVKMKEKGDIPEGYSVSREKKERFSLILESASTNQTSMYLCASSYPGVEAFFGQGTRLTVV.

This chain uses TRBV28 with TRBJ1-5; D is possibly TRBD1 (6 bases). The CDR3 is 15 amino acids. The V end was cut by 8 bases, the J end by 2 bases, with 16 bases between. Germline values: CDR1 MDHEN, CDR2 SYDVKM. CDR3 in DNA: TGTGCCAGCCTTTTTTTACAGGGAGGCAATCAGCCCCAGCATTTT. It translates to CASLFLQGGNQPQHF.

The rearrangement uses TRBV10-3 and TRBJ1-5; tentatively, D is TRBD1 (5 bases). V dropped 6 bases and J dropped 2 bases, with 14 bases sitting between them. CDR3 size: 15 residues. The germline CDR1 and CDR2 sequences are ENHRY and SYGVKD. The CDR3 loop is CAIRETEGGNQPQHF. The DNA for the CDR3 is TGTGCCATCAGAGAGACAGAGGGCGGCAATCAGCCCCAGCATTTT.

CDR3 amino acids: CASSQSVSGNTIYF. The CDR3 DNA follows: TGTGCCAGCAGCCAATCCGTCTCTGGAAACACCATATATTTT. The genes are TRBV4-2 and TRBJ1-3; no definite D call. V dropped 2 bases and J dropped 0 bases, with 5 bases sitting between them. The length of the CDR3 is 14 residues. Germline V gene data show CDR1 as LGHNA and CDR2 as YNFKEQ.

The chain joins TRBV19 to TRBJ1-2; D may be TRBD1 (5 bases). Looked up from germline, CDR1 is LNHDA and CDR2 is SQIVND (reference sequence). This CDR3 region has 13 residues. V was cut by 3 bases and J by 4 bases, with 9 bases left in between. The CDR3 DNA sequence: TGTGCCAGTAGTATGGTACAGGTCTATGGCTACACCTTC. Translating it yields CASSMVQVYGYTF.

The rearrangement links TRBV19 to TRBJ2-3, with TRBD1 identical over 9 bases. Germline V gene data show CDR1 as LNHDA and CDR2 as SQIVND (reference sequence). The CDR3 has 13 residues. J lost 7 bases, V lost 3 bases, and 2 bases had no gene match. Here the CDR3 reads CASSMGTGNTQYF. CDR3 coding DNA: TGTGCCAGTAGTATGGGGACAGGGAATACGCAGTATTTT.

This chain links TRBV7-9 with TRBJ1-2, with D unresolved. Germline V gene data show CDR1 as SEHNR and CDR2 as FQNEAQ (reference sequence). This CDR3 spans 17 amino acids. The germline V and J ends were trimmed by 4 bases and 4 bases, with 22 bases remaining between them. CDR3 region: CASSSHLGGPGFYGYTF. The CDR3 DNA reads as TGTGCCAGCAGCTCGCACCTAGGAGGGCCCGGGTTCTATGGCTACACCTTC. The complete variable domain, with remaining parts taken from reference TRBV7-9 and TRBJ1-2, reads DTGVSQNPRHKITKRGQNVTFRCDPISEHNRLYWYRQTLGQGPEFLTYFQNEAQLEKSRLLSDRFSAERPKGSFSTLEIQRTEQGDSAMYLCASSSHLGGPGFYGYTFGSGTRLTVV.

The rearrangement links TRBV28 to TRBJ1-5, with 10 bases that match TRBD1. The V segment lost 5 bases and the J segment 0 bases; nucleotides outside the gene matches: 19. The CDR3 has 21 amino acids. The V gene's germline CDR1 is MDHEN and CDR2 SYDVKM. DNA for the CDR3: TGTGCCAGCAGTACCCGACAGGGGGCAAAAGCGCCGCTTTATAGCAATCAGCCCCAGCATTTT. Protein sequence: CASSTRQGAKAPLYSNQPQHF.

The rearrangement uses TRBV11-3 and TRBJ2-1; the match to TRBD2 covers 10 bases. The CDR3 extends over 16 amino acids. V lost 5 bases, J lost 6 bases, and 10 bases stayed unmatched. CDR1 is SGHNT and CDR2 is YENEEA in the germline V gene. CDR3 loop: CASSPRTSGPLNEQFF. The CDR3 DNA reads TGTGCCAGCAGCCCCCGGACTAGCGGCCCCCTCAATGAGCAGTTCTTC.